The rows below give T cell receptor beta chains drawn from one sample of a study of identifying expanded T cells in peripheral blood. Sequencing was performed with immunoSEQ multiplex PCR; in TCRdb, only in-frame clones are kept and a portion is missing. This table has 60,000 to 70,000 clones, approximately 80% appearing once. Specimen: blood. These receptors were taken from a person between 18 and 75 years old in good health. CDR3s include the opening cysteine and the closing phenylalanine or tryptophan. D genes are given only for firm matches. The listing skips clone size in some rows; elsewhere it reads once, few, many or a size class.

clone_size	v_call	j_call	d_call	cdr3_aa	cdr3_nt
NA	TRBV4-1	TRBJ2-1	NA	CASSQGMSSSYNEQFF	TGCGCCAGCAGCCAGGGTATGTCCAGCTCCTACAATGAGCAGTTCTTC
NA	TRBV30	TRBJ1-5	NA	CAWAGAGANSNQPQHF	TGTGCCTGGGCAGGTGCGGGCGCCAATAGCAATCAGCCCCAGCATTTT
NA	TRBV5-1	TRBJ2-5	TRBD2	CASSVGPGSGGSQYF	TGCGCCAGCAGCGTTGGACCTGGTAGCGGGGGGTCCCAGTACTTC
once	TRBV6-5	TRBJ2-7	TRBD2	CASSYGTTYEQYF	TGTGCCAGCAGTTACGGGACTACCTACGAGCAGTACTTC
NA	TRBV19	TRBJ1-1	NA	CAILRGGNTEAFF	TGTGCCATCCTGAGGGGGGGGAACACTGAAGCTTTCTTT
NA	TRBV4-1	TRBJ2-3	TRBD2	CASSQDPLGVGRGGHDTQYF	TGCGCCAGCAGCCAAGACCCACTAGGGGTAGGGCGGGGGGGCCACGATACGCAGTATTTT
NA	TRBV14	TRBJ2-5	TRBD1	CASSRQGPETQYF	TGTGCCAGCAGCCGACAGGGTCCAGAGACCCAGTACTTC
NA	TRBV6-6	TRBJ1-3	NA	CASSYEGSFSGNTIYF	TGTGCCAGCAGTTACGAGGGCAGCTTCTCTGGAAACACCATATATTTT
NA	TRBV2	TRBJ1-6	NA	CASSVLQGGTYNSPLHF	TGTGCCAGCAGTGTACTACAGGGTGGTACCTATAATTCACCCCTCCACTTT
NA	TRBV7-6	TRBJ1-1	NA	CASSLNPVTLEDTEAFF	TGTGCCAGCAGCCTCAACCCGGTTACCCTTGAGGACACTGAAGCTTTCTTT
NA	TRBV6-5	TRBJ1-1	NA	CASRVPGGDTEAFF	TGTGCCAGCAGGGTACCCGGGGGGGACACTGAAGCTTTCTTT
NA	TRBV6-1	TRBJ1-2	TRBD1	CASIWAGGYGYTF	TGTGCCAGCATCTGGGCAGGGGGCTATGGCTACACCTTC
NA	TRBV7-9	TRBJ1-4	TRBD1	CASSLGQGVNEKLFF	TGTGCCAGCAGCTTGGGACAGGGAGTTAATGAAAAACTGTTTTTT
NA	TRBV18	TRBJ2-7	NA	CASSPRLYEQYF	TGTGCCAGCTCACCACGCTTATACGAGCAGTACTTC
NA	TRBV18	TRBJ2-3	TRBD2	CASSRSASGTTDTQYF	TGTGCCAGCTCACGTTCGGCTAGCGGAACCACAGATACGCAGTATTTT
NA	TRBV27	TRBJ1-1	NA	CASSFTGARTEAFF	TGTGCCAGCAGTTTTACGGGGGCTCGGACTGAAGCTTTCTTT
NA	TRBV6-1	TRBJ2-3	TRBD1	CASSSDPQGTQYF	TGTGCCAGCAGTTCAGACCCACAGGGGACGCAGTATTTT
NA	TRBV4-1	TRBJ2-2	TRBD1	CASSLMETGTTGELFF	TGCGCCAGCAGCTTAATGGAGACAGGGACCACCGGGGAGCTGTTTTTT
few	TRBV11-3	TRBJ1-1	TRBD1	CASSLAGGTEAFF	TGTGCCAGCAGCTTAGCAGGGGGCACTGAAGCTTTCTTT
NA	TRBV28	TRBJ2-3	TRBD1	CASSDRPYRGDTQYF	TGTGCCAGCAGTGACCGACCTTACAGGGGAGATACGCAGTATTTT
NA	TRBV5-4	TRBJ2-3	NA	CASSLTLSTDTQYF	TGTGCCAGCAGCTTGACACTTAGCACAGATACGCAGTATTTT
NA	TRBV10-2	TRBJ1-1	NA	CASSVKLEAFF	TGCGCCAGCAGCGTGAAACTTGAAGCTTTCTTT
NA	TRBV5-4	TRBJ1-1	NA	CASSRKTGGGTEAFF	TGTGCCAGCAGCCGGAAAACGGGAGGGGGCACTGAAGCTTTCTTT
NA	TRBV11-3	TRBJ1-1	NA	CASSPPLTNTEAFF	TGTGCCAGCAGCCCCCCTCTGACGAACACTGAAGCTTTCTTT
NA	TRBV9	TRBJ2-1	TRBD2	CASSVARGWATVSGRQYINEQFF	TGTGCCAGCAGCGTAGCCCGGGGATGGGCCACGGTGAGCGGGAGACAATATATCAATGAGCAGTTCTTC
few	TRBV18	TRBJ1-3	NA	CASSPSGRGANTIYF	TGTGCCAGCTCACCAAGTGGCAGGGGAGCGAACACCATATATTTT
NA	TRBV5-1	TRBJ2-3	TRBD2	CASSLGLAGVDTQYF	TGCGCCAGCAGCTTGGGGCTAGCGGGAGTAGATACGCAGTATTTT
NA	TRBV11-3	TRBJ2-1	TRBD1	CASSLVLGQGGSNEQFF	TGTGCCAGCAGCTTAGTGTTGGGACAGGGGGGTTCGAATGAGCAGTTCTTC
NA	TRBV5-8	TRBJ1-1	NA	CASSSQRGLGATEAFF	TGTGCCAGCAGCTCACAGAGGGGGTTAGGGGCCACTGAAGCTTTCTTT
NA	TRBV19	TRBJ1-4	NA	CASSPLDTYNEKLFF	TGTGCCAGTAGTCCCCTTGACACCTATAATGAAAAACTGTTTTTT
NA	TRBV27	TRBJ1-1	TRBD1	CASSPRTGGNTEAFF	TGTGCCAGCAGTCCGCGGACAGGGGGGAACACTGAAGCTTTCTTT
NA	TRBV11-2	TRBJ1-4	NA	CASSFSQDRQINEKLFF	TGTGCCAGCAGCTTTTCTCAAGACAGGCAGATTAATGAAAAACTGTTTTTT
NA	TRBV6-5	TRBJ1-2	TRBD1	CASRPGTAYGYTF	TGTGCCAGCAGACCCGGGACAGCCTATGGCTACACCTTC
NA	TRBV30	TRBJ1-6	TRBD1	CACGQGARSPLHF	TGTGCCTGCGGACAGGGGGCAAGGTCACCCCTCCACTTT
NA	TRBV6-5	TRBJ1-2	NA	CASSRGVDYGYTF	TGTGCCAGCAGTCGCGGGGTTGACTATGGCTACACCTTC
few	TRBV6-1	TRBJ1-1	NA	CASRGAGHTEAFF	TGTGCCAGCAGAGGCGCGGGGCACACTGAAGCTTTCTTT
NA	TRBV12-5	TRBJ2-5	NA	CASGLGLSGRQETQYF	TGTGCTAGTGGTCTAGGACTTAGCGGTAGACAAGAGACCCAGTACTTC
NA	TRBV29-1	TRBJ2-5	NA	CSARQGVGTQYF	TGCAGCGCTCGACAAGGGGTAGGGACCCAGTACTTC
once	TRBV5-1	TRBJ2-5	NA	CASRSGPTPQETQYF	TGCGCCAGCAGATCAGGGCCGACCCCCCAAGAGACCCAGTACTTC
once	TRBV11-3	TRBJ2-7	TRBD1	CASTRTGGYEQYF	TGTGCCAGCACTCGGACAGGGGGTTACGAGCAGTACTTC
NA	TRBV5-1	TRBJ2-2	NA	CASSLGAVDTGELFF	TGCGCCAGCAGCTTGGGGGCGGTGGACACCGGGGAGCTGTTTTTT
once	TRBV7-9	TRBJ1-4	NA	CASSSGQYNEKLFF	TGTGCCAGCAGTTCTGGACAGTATAATGAAAAACTGTTTTTT
NA	TRBV5-1	TRBJ2-5	NA	CASYPGSAQETQYF	TGCGCCAGCTACCCAGGGTCCGCCCAAGAGACCCAGTACTTC
NA	TRBV10-2	TRBJ2-7	NA	CASSEQANSYEQYF	TGCGCCAGCAGTGAGCAGGCCAACTCCTACGAGCAGTACTTC
NA	TRBV9	TRBJ2-6	NA	CASSSWDFEGSGANVLTF	TGTGCCAGCAGCTCCTGGGACTTTGAAGGTTCTGGGGCCAACGTCCTGACTTTC
NA	TRBV7-3	TRBJ1-1	NA	CASSASQGTEAFF	TGTGCCAGCAGCGCAAGCCAGGGCACTGAAGCTTTCTTT
NA	TRBV4-1	TRBJ1-1	NA	CASSQISGASEAFF	TGCGCCAGCAGCCAAATCTCGGGGGCCTCTGAAGCTTTCTTT
NA	TRBV2	TRBJ1-6	NA	CASRHADSPLHF	TGTGCCAGCCGACATGCGGATTCACCCCTCCACTTT
NA	TRBV6-6	TRBJ1-2	NA	CASSLHMGNSYYGYTF	TGTGCCAGCAGCCTACATATGGGCAACTCGTACTATGGCTACACCTTC
NA	TRBV27	TRBJ2-5	NA	CASSPVGFGGETQYF	TGTGCCAGCAGTCCGGTCGGGTTCGGGGGAGAGACCCAGTACTTC
NA	TRBV19	TRBJ2-1	TRBD2	CASASGRATNEQFF	TGTGCCAGTGCTAGCGGGAGGGCCACAAATGAGCAGTTCTTC
NA	TRBV25-1	TRBJ2-1	TRBD2	CASSGLAGDNEQFF	TGTGCCAGCAGTGGACTAGCGGGAGACAATGAGCAGTTCTTC
NA	TRBV27	TRBJ1-1	NA	CASSLREYTEAFF	TGTGCCAGCAGCCTGCGGGAGTACACTGAAGCTTTCTTT
NA	TRBV5-6	TRBJ2-7	TRBD1	CASSLDRGLSYEQYF	TGTGCCAGCAGCCTGGACAGGGGGCTTTCCTACGAGCAGTACTTC
NA	TRBV9	TRBJ1-1	TRBD1	CASSVGSTGVNTEAFF	TGTGCCAGCAGCGTAGGGAGTACAGGGGTGAACACTGAAGCTTTCTTT